The 12 T cell receptor beta chains in this list originate from one sample, sequenced in a study of Graves' ophthalmopathy and Graves' hyperthyroidism. Investigators amplified TCR beta CDR3 regions from RNA transcripts. First-round RT-PCR with HTBI primers preceded a second-round multiplex PCR. Via MiXCR, TCRdb re-called the multiplex PCR reads, giving one row per CDR3 protein. The table lists approximately 210,000 distinct CDR3 sequences, under 25% of them singletons. The material sequenced was peripheral blood. These receptors were taken from a woman aged 45-65 years with Graves' ophthalmopathy.

Many counts were recorded for this clonotype. J is TRBJ1-6 and V is TRBV19; D possibly corresponds to TRBD1 (5 bases). CDR1 and CDR2 (germline): LNHDA, SQIVND (reference sequence). The V end was cut by 7 bases, the J end by 7 bases, with 20 bases between. This CDR3 is 16 amino acids long. The CDR3 here is CASTTTGGTRNSPLHF. Written as DNA, the CDR3 is TGTGCCAGTACCACGACTGGGGGGACGAGAAATTCACCCCTCCACTTT. The complete variable domain, with remaining parts taken from reference TRBV19 and TRBJ1-6, reads DGGITQSPKYLFRKEGQNVTLSCEQNLNHDAMYWYRQDPGQGLRLIYYSQIVNDFQKGDIAEGYSVSREKKESFPLTVTSAQKNPTAFYLCASTTTGGTRNSPLHFGNGTRLTVT.

At least ten counts were recorded for this clonotype. This rearrangement joins TRBV30 to TRBJ2-4, with 7 bases identical to TRBD2. CDR3 length: 17 amino acids. The V gene's germline CDR1 is GTSNPN and CDR2 SVGIG (reference sequence). Unmatched junction bases numbered 16, after V lost 6 bases and J lost 2 bases. The CDR3 protein is CACSRDPDSGPKNIQYF. The CDR3 DNA follows: TGTGCCTGCTCAAGGGATCCCGATAGCGGGCCCAAAAACATTCAGTACTTC.

This clonotype showed up many times. This sequence joins TRBV7-2 and TRBJ2-5, with 8 bases that match TRBD1. The CDR3 has 13 residues. Germline values: CDR1 SGHTA, CDR2 FQGNSA. V shed 6 bases and J 5 bases; nucleotides not matched to a gene: 5. In nucleotides, the CDR3 is TGTGCCAGCAGGCAAGGACAGGGCGAGACCCAGTACTTC. It codes for CASRQGQGETQYF.

This clonotype was counted ten times or more. The V gene is TRBV7-9, the J gene TRBJ1-5, with D unclear. CDR1 is SEHNR, CDR2 FQNEAQ, per germline (reference sequence). The CDR3 consists of 14 residues. Trimming stripped 1 base from V and 5 bases from J, with 9 bases between. The CDR3 DNA is TGTGCCAGCAGCTTAGAATCCAACTATCAGCCCCAGCATTTT. It encodes CASSLESNYQPQHF.

This clonotype was picked up many times. This sequence joins TRBV7-2 and TRBJ2-2; TRBD2 aligns across 9 bases. Germline values: CDR1 SGHTA, CDR2 FQGNSA. Trimming at V came to 5 bases and at J to 7 bases, leaving 5 bases not matched to a gene. CDR3 size: 14 residues. CDR3 in amino acids: CASSPGLAGGELFF. In DNA, the CDR3 is TGTGCCAGCAGCCCGGGACTAGCTGGCGGGGAGCTGTTTTTT. The whole variable domain, remainder taken from reference TRBV7-2 and TRBJ2-2, is GAGVSQSPSNKVTEKGKDVELRCDPISGHTALYWYRQSLGQGLEFLIYFQGNSAPDKSGLPSDRFSAERTGGSVSTLTIQRTQQEDSAVYLCASSPGLAGGELFFGEGSRLTVL.

This clonotype was observed at least ten times. The junction differs from germline at one of its ends, possibly a read error. The rearrangement uses TRBV5-1 and TRBJ1-1; D unclear. Germline V gene lookup returns CDR1 SGHRS and CDR2 YFSETQ. CDR3 length: 13 residues. The chain's CDR3 is CASSLRYSTEASF. DNA of the CDR3: TGCGCCAGCAGCTTGAGATATAGCACTGAAGCTTCCTTT.

This clonotype was observed at least ten times. The CDR3 region is CASRRGGQYTGELFF. The CDR3 DNA reads as TGTGCCAGCCGCCGGGGAGGGCAATACACCGGGGAGCTGTTTTTT. The chain links TRBV6-1 to TRBJ2-2; 7 bases agree with TRBD2. Germline CDR1 reads MNHNS; CDR2 reads SASEGT. This CDR3 is built from 15 residues. Germline trimming cut 8 bases from V and 3 bases from J; bases unmatched to any gene: 9.

This clonotype was picked up a small number of times. The rearrangement joins TRBV7-2 to TRBJ2-6; 8 positions match TRBD2. V lost 5 bases to trimming and J lost 0 bases; unmatched junction nucleotides: 12. Germline V CDR1 and CDR2: SGHTA, FQGNSA. The CDR3 contains 19 residues. CDR3 bases: TGTGCCAGCAGCCGGGGGGGGGCTGGTCCCCCCTCTGGGGCCAACGTCCTGACTTTC. Protein sequence: CASSRGGAGPPSGANVLTF.

This clonotype has at least ten counts. The CDR3 spells CASSLGVPGELFF. The CDR3 region has the DNA TGTGCCAGCAGCTTGGGGGTTCCCGGGGAGCTGTTTTTT. V is TRBV11-3 and J is TRBJ2-2; D is possibly TRBD1 or TRBD2 (5 bases each). The V end was cut by 3 bases, the J end by 6 bases, with 8 bases between. The CDR3 runs 13 residues. The germline V gene encodes CDR1 SGHNT and CDR2 YENEEA.

This clonotype was seen at least ten times. The CDR3 spells CASSTGTGIMQSGANVLTF. The CDR3 bases are TGTGCCAGTAGCACCGGGACAGGGATCATGCAATCTGGGGCCAACGTCCTGACTTTC. This sequence joins TRBV19 and TRBJ2-6, with TRBD1 matching over 9 bases. CDR1 LNHDA and CDR2 SQIVND come from the germline V gene (reference sequence). The V segment lost 6 bases and the J segment 1 base; nucleotides outside the gene matches: 13. CDR3 length: 19 residues.

This clonotype was counted between two and nine times. CDR3 sequence: CASSFAATGINSGANVLTF. The CDR3 DNA sequence: TGTGCCAGCAGTTTCGCTGCAACAGGCATTAACTCTGGGGCCAACGTCCTGACTTTC. The V and J genes are TRBV27 and TRBJ2-6, with D maybe TRBD1 (5 bases). Germline V gives CDR1 MNHEY, CDR2 SMNVEV (reference sequence). With 3 bases removed from V and 0 bases from J, the gap between germline ends came to 18 bases. This CDR3 has 19 residues.

Many counts were recorded for this clonotype. The CDR3 DNA sequence: TGTGCCAGCAGTCCTGGGGGCAATCAGCCCCAGCATTTT. Protein sequence: CASSPGGNQPQHF. The chain is built from TRBV6-5 and TRBJ1-5, with unresolved D. V lost 5 bases, J lost 2 bases, and 7 bases lay in between. Germline assignment: CDR1 MNHEY and CDR2 SVGAGI. The CDR3 covers 13 residues.